This is a list of T cell receptor beta chains from one sample in a study of T cell responses to AZD1222 COVID-19 vaccine. TCRdb keeps only in-frame clones here, not all; method: immunoSEQ multiplex PCR. The repertoire holds 55,000 to 75,000 clones, with over 85% as singletons. The specimen comprised peripheral blood, sampled on day 0 of AZD1222 vaccination. Receptor source: an adult in good health. Both conserved end residues are part of each CDR3. The D gene is left open where the match is weak. The listing skips clone size in some rows; elsewhere it reads once, few, many or a size class.

V	J	D	size	CDR3	DNA
TRBV10-1	TRBJ2-3	NA	NA	CASSESSQHTDTQYF	TGCGCCAGCAGTGAGTCGTCACAGCACACAGATACGCAGTATTTT
TRBV7-8	TRBJ2-2	TRBD2	once	CASSLAPASGGTNTGELFF	TGTGCCAGCAGCTTAGCGCCGGCTAGCGGGGGTACGAACACCGGGGAGCTGTTTTTT
TRBV18	TRBJ1-5	NA	NA	CASSPYSNQPQHF	TGTGCCAGCTCACCATATAGCAATCAGCCCCAGCATTTT
TRBV3-1/TRBV3-2	TRBJ2-1	NA	NA	CASSQLRTQLYNEQFF	TGTGCCAGCAGCCAACTCCGGACACAACTATACAATGAGCAGTTCTTC
TRBV5-1	TRBJ1-3	NA	NA	CASSLGGDTPVYF	TGCGCCAGCAGCTTGGGGGGGGACACCCCGGTCTATTTT
TRBV5-4	TRBJ2-3	TRBD2	once	CASSLVGLPTDTQYF	TGTGCCAGCAGCTTGGTGGGACTACCCACAGATACGCAGTATTTT
TRBV5-1	TRBJ2-7	TRBD1	few	CASSFRTGPSYEQYF	TGCGCCAGCAGCTTCCGGACAGGCCCCTCCTACGAGCAGTACTTC
TRBV5-1	TRBJ2-7	NA	NA	CASSARLVGEQYF	TGCGCCAGCAGCGCCCGACTTGTGGGAGAGCAGTACTTC
TRBV10-2	TRBJ2-4	TRBD2	once	CASSPASGGADIQYF	TGCGCCAGCAGTCCGGCTAGCGGGGGGGCTGACATTCAGTACTTC
TRBV24-1	TRBJ2-3	NA	NA	CATSDSASDDTQYF	TGTGCCACCAGTGATAGTGCTAGCGATGATACGCAGTATTTT
TRBV9	TRBJ1-1	NA	NA	CASSVAGGNTEAFF	TGTGCCAGCAGCGTAGCCGGGGGGAACACTGAAGCTTTCTTT
TRBV30	TRBJ2-3	NA	NA	CAWSFTWGGTDTQYF	TGTGCCTGGAGTTTTACCTGGGGGGGCACAGATACGCAGTATTTT
TRBV25-1	TRBJ2-1	TRBD2	NA	CASGRRGGPYNEQFF	TGTGCCAGCGGCCGGCGGGGGGGACCCTACAATGAGCAGTTCTTC
TRBV5-5	TRBJ1-1	NA	NA	CASSPLTANTEAFF	TGTGCCAGCAGCCCCCTGACAGCGAACACTGAAGCTTTCTTT
TRBV13	TRBJ1-1	NA	NA	CASSRTPRNTEAFF	TGTGCCAGCAGTCGAACCCCCAGGAACACTGAAGCTTTCTTT
TRBV6-5	TRBJ1-5	NA	NA	CASSPRWNQPQHF	TGTGCCAGCAGCCCCCGATGGAATCAGCCCCAGCATTTT
TRBV7-9	TRBJ1-1	NA	NA	CASSPSGGATEAFF	TGTGCCAGCAGCCCAAGCGGGGGTGCAACTGAAGCTTTCTTT
TRBV2	TRBJ2-1	NA	few	CASSDWGDLTDNEQFF	TGTGCCAGCAGTGATTGGGGAGACCTAACCGACAATGAGCAGTTCTTC
TRBV5-6	TRBJ2-7	NA	NA	CASSPRTWSSYEQYF	TGTGCCAGCAGCCCCCGGACCTGGAGCTCCTACGAGCAGTACTTC
TRBV27	TRBJ2-2	TRBD1	NA	CASSLQGQRANTGELFF	TGTGCCAGCAGTCTCCAGGGACAGCGCGCGAACACCGGGGAGCTGTTTTTT
TRBV18	TRBJ2-5	TRBD2	once	CASSPGLAGRETQYF	TGTGCCAGCTCACCGGGACTAGCGGGTCGAGAGACCCAGTACTTC
TRBV6-1	TRBJ1-1	NA	NA	CASSEDRDAEAFF	TGTGCCAGCAGTGAGGACAGAGATGCTGAAGCTTTCTTT
TRBV5-1	TRBJ2-7	TRBD1	once	CASRQNTGVSYEQYF	TGCGCCAGCAGACAAAACACAGGGGTTTCCTACGAGCAGTACTTC
TRBV5-6	TRBJ1-5	TRBD1	NA	CASSPYRDRGLQPQHF	TGTGCCAGCAGCCCCTACCGGGACAGGGGGTTGCAGCCCCAGCATTTT